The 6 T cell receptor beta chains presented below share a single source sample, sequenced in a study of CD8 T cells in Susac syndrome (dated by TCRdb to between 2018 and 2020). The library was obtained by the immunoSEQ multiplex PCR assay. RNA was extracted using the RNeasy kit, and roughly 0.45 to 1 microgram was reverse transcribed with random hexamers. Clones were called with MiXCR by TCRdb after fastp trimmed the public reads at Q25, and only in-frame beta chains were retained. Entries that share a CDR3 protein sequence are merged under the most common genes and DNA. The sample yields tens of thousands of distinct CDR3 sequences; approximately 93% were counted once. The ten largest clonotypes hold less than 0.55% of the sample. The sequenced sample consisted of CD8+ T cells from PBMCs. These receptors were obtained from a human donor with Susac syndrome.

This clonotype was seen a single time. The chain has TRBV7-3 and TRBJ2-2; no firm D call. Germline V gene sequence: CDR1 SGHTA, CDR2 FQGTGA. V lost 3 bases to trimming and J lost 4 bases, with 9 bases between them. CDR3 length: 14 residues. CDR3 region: CASSFMSGTGELFF. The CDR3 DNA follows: TGTGCCAGCAGCTTTATGAGTGGCACCGGGGAGCTGTTTTTT.

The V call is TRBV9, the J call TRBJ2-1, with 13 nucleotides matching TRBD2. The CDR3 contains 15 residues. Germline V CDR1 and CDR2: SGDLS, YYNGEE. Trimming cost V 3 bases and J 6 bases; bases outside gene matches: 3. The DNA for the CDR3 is TGTGCCAGCAGCGACGGGACTAGCGGGATCAATGAGCAGTTCTTC. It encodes CASSDGTSGINEQFF.

In nucleotides, the CDR3 is TGCGCCAGCAGCTTGGTGGGGTCCCCTGGGGCCAACGTCCTGACTTTC. Translation gives CASSLVGSPGANVLTF. The rearrangement links TRBV5-1 to TRBJ2-6, with D uncertain. CDR1 is SGHRS and CDR2 is YFSETQ in the germline V gene. The CDR3 extends over 16 amino acids. V gave up 0 bases and J gave up 2 bases, with 9 bases separating them. Using reference TRBV5-1 and TRBJ2-6 for the parts outside the CDR3, the full variable domain is KAGVTQTPRYLIKTRGQQVTLSCSPISGHRSVSWYQQTPGQGLQFLFEYFSETQRNKGNFPGRFSGRQFSNSRSEMNVSTLELGDSALYLCASSLVGSPGANVLTFGAGSRLTVL.

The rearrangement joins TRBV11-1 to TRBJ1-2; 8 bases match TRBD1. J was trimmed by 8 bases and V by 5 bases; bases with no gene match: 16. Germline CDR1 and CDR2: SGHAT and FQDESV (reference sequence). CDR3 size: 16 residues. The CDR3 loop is CASSRLDDRGPAGYTF. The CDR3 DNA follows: TGTGCCAGCAGCCGACTGGACGACAGGGGCCCCGCCGGCTACACCTTC.

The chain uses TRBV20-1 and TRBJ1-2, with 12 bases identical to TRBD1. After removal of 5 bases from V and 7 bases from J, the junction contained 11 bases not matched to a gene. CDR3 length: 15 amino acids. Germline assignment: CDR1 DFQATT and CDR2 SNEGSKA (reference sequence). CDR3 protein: CSAPGKGQGASGYTF. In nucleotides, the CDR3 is TGCAGTGCTCCCGGTAAGGGACAGGGGGCGAGTGGCTACACCTTC.

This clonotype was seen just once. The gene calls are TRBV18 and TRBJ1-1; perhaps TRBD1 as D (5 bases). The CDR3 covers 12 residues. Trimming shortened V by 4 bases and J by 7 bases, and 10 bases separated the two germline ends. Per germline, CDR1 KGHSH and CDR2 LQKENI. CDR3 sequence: CASSLGRNEAFF. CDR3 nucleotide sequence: TGTGCCAGCTCACTGGGGCGGAATGAAGCTTTCTTT.